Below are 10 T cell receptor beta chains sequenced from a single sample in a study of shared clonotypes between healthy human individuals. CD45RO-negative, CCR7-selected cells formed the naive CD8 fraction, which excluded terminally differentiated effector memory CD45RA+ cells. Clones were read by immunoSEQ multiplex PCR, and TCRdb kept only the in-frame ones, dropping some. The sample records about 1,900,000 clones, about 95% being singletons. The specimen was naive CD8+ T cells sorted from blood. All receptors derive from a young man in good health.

In nucleotides, the CDR3 is TGTGCCAGCAGGGACAGGGGGAATTCACCCCTCCACTTT. Translation: CASRDRGNSPLHF. This chain connects TRBV5-5 to TRBJ1-6; TRBD1 matches 10 bases. This CDR3 contains 13 residues. V dropped 5 bases and J dropped 7; count of bases not matched to a gene: 0. Germline assignment: CDR1 SGHKS and CDR2 YYEKEE (reference sequence).

The CDR3 region has the DNA TGTGCCAGCAGCGAAGGGAATCCCCAAGAGACCCAGTACTTC. Its translation is CASSEGNPQETQYF. This rearrangement joins TRBV9 to TRBJ2-5; D is uncertain. V gave up 3 bases and J gave up 1 base, with 10 bases separating them. The CDR3 contains 14 residues. From germline, CDR1 is SGDLS and CDR2 YYNGEE.

The CDR3 DNA sequence: TGTGCCATCAGGGCCGGGACAGAAGTTTACGAGCAGTACTTC. Encoded protein: CAIRAGTEVYEQYF. V and J are TRBV10-3 and TRBJ2-7, with TRBD1 identical over 7 bases. CDR1 ENHRY and CDR2 SYGVKD come from the germline V gene. V dropped 6 bases and J dropped 4; count of bases not matched to a gene: 9. This CDR3 has 14 residues.

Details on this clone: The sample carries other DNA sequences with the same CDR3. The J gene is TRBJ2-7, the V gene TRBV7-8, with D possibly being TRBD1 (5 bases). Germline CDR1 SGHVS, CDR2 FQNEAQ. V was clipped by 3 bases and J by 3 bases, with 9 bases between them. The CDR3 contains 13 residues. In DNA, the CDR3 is TGTGCCAGCAGCTTGAGACAGTACTACGAGCAGTACTTC. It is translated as CASSLRQYYEQYF. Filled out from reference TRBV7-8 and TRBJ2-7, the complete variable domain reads GAGVSQSPRYKVAKRGQDVALRCDPISGHVSLFWYQQALGQGPEFLTYFQNEAQLDKSGLPSDRFFAERPEGSVSTLKIQRTQQEDSAVYLCASSLRQYYEQYFGPGTRLTVT.

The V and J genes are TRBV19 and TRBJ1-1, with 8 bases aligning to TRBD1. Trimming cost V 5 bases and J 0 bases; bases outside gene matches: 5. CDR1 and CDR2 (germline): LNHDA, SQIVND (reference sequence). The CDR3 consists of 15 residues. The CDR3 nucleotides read TGTGCCAGTAGTGCCTGGACAGGGATGAACACTGAAGCTTTCTTT. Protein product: CASSAWTGMNTEAFF.

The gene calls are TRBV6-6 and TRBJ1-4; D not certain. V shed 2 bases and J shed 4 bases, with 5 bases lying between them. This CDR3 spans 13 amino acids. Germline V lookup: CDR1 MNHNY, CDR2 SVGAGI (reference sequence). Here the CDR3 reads CASSYGLNEKLFF. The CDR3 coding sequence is TGTGCCAGCAGTTACGGCCTTAATGAAAAACTGTTTTTT.

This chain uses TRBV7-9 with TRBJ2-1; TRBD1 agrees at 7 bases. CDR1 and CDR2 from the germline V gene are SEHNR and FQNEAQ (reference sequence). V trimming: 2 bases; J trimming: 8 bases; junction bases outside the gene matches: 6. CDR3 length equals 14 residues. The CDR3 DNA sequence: TGTGCCAGCAGCTTATCCCCAACAGGGGATGAGCAGTTCTTC. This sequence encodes CASSLSPTGDEQFF.

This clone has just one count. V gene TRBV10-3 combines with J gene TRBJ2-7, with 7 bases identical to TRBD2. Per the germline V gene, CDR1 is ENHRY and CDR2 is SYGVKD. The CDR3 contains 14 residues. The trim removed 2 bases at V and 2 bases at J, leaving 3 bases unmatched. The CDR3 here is CAISEGLAAYEQYF. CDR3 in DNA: TGTGCCATCAGTGAGGGGCTAGCGGCCTACGAGCAGTACTTC.

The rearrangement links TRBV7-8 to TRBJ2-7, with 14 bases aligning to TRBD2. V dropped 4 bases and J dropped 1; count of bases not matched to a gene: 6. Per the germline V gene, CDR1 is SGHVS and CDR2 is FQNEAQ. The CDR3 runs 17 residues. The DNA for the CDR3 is TGTGCCAGCAGCTCGGGACTAGCGGGAGTGGGGTCCTACGAGCAGTACTTC. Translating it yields CASSSGLAGVGSYEQYF.

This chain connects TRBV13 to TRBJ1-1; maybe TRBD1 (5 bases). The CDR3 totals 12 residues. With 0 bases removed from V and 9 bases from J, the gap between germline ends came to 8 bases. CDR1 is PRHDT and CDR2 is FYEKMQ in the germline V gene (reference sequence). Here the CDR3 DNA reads TGTGCCAGCAGCTTAGGGTGGGGCCAAGCTTTCTTT. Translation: CASSLGWGQAFF.